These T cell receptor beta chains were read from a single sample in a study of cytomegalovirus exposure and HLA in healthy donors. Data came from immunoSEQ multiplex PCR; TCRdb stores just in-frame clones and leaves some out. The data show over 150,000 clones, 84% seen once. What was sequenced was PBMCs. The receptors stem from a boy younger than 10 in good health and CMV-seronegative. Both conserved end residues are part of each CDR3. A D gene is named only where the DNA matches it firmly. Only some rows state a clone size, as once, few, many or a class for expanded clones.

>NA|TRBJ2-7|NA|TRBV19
CASSIVQGAREQYF
TGTGCCAGTAGTATAGTACAAGGGGCTAGAGAGCAGTACTTC
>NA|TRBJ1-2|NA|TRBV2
CASRPGQFVYTF
TGTGCCAGCAGACCCGGACAGTTTGTCTACACCTTC
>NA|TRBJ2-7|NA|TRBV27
CASSLWGRSYEQYF
TGTGCCAGCAGTTTATGGGGGCGCTCCTACGAGCAGTACTTC
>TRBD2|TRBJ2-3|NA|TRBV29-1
CSVEGGRGDTSGRITDTQYF
TGCAGCGTTGAAGGTGGTCGCGGTGATACTAGCGGGAGGATCACAGATACGCAGTATTTT
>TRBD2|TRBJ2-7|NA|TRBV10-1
CASSEGTSGRIGEQYF
TGCGCCAGCAGTGAGGGGACTAGCGGGAGAATCGGAGAGCAGTACTTC
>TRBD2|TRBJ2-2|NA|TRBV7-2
CASSLLAGAAGELFF
TGTGCCAGCAGCTTACTAGCGGGAGCAGCCGGGGAGCTGTTTTTT
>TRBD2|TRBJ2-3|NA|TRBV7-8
CASSSQAGEGTDTQYF
TGTGCCAGCAGTTCACAAGCGGGAGAAGGCACAGATACGCAGTATTTT
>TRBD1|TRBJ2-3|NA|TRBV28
CASSLDRGTDTQYF
TGTGCCAGCAGTCTTGACAGGGGCACAGATACGCAGTATTTT
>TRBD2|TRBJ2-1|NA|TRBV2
CASIRGLAADNEQFF
TGTGCCAGCATCAGAGGACTAGCGGCGGACAATGAGCAGTTCTTC
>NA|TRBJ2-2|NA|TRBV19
CASSTDITTSNTGELFF
TGTGCCAGTAGTACGGACATAACTACTTCGAACACCGGGGAGCTGTTTTTT
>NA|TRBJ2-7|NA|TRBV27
CASSFGSNYEQYF
TGTGCCAGCAGTTTCGGGAGCAACTACGAGCAGTACTTC
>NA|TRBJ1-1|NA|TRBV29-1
CSAPDRPNTEAFF
TGCAGCGCCCCTGACAGACCGAACACTGAAGCTTTCTTT
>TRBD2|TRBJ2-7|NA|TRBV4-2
CASSQDVLAGVYEQYF
TGTGCCAGCAGCCAAGATGTACTAGCGGGAGTTTATGAGCAGTACTTC
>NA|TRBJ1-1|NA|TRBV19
CASSITPGQRTEAFF
TGTGCCAGTAGTATAACACCGGGACAACGGACTGAAGCTTTCTTT
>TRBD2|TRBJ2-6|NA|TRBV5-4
CASSLEGGPGANVLTF
TGTGCCAGCAGCTTAGAGGGAGGGCCTGGGGCCAACGTCCTGACTTTC
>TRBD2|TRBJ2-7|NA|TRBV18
CASSPGEGPRYEQYF
TGTGCCAGCTCACCGGGGGAGGGACCTCGCTACGAGCAGTACTTC
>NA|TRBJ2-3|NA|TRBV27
CASSLSTGSVPQYF
TGTGCCAGCAGTTTATCGACAGGATCCGTGCCGCAGTATTTT
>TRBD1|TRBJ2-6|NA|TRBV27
CASSPTGTGFSGANVLTF
TGTGCCAGCAGCCCAACCGGGACAGGATTCTCTGGGGCCAACGTCCTGACTTTC
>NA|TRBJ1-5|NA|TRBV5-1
CASSPGQYSNQPQHF
TGCGCCAGCAGCCCCGGACAGTATAGCAATCAGCCCCAGCATTTT
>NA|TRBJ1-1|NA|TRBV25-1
CASSESIGGGTEAFF
TGTGCCAGCAGTGAATCGATCGGGGGAGGGACTGAAGCTTTCTTT
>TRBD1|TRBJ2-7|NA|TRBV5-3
CARSFKSRDRDRYF
TGTGCCAGAAGCTTCAAGTCCCGGGACAGGGATCGGTACTTC
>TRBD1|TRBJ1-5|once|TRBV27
CASSLLSGGIGQPQHF
TGTGCCAGCAGTTTATTGTCAGGGGGCATTGGGCAGCCCCAGCATTTT
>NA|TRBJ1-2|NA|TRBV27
CASSLSAGAGYTF
TGTGCCAGCAGTTTATCGGCAGGGGCTGGCTACACCTTC
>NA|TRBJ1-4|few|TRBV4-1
CASSQDRATNEKLFF
TGCGCCAGCAGCCAAGACAGGGCAACTAATGAAAAACTGTTTTTT
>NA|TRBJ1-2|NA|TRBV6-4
CASSDFSGEPNYGYTF
TGTGCCAGCAGTGATTTCTCAGGGGAACCTAACTATGGCTACACCTTC
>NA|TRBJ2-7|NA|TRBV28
CASSLRSYEQYF
TGTGCCAGCAGTTTAAGGAGCTACGAGCAGTACTTC
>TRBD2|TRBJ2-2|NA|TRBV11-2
CASSLLGTSGTGELFF
TGTGCCAGCAGCTTACTAGGGACTAGCGGGACCGGGGAGCTGTTTTTT
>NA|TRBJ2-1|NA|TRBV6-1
CASSVLRGDEQFF
TGTGCCAGCAGTGTCCTCAGGGGCGATGAGCAGTTCTTC
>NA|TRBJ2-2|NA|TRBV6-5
CASSPLVPVGELFF
TGTGCCAGCAGTCCCCTGGTGCCGGTCGGGGAGCTGTTTTTT
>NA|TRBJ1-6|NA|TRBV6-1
CASLRGISSGSPLHF
TGTGCCTCTTTACGGGGAATTAGCAGTGGGTCACCCCTCCACTTT
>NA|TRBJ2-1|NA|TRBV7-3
CASSLSQADNEQFF
TGTGCCAGCAGCTTAAGCCAGGCTGACAATGAGCAGTTCTTC
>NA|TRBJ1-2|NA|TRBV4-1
CASSQGTPYGYTF
TGCGCCAGCAGCCAAGGGACTCCTTATGGCTACACCTTC
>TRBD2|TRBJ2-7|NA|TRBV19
CASSKRELLEQYF
TGTGCCAGTAGTAAGCGGGAGCTTCTCGAGCAGTACTTC
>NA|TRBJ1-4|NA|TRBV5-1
CASSFQGSGEKLFF
TGCGCCAGCAGCTTCCAGGGGTCGGGCGAAAAACTGTTTTTT
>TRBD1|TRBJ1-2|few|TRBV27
CASSRSQGGGYTF
TGTGCCAGCAGCAGGTCACAGGGGGGAGGCTACACCTTC
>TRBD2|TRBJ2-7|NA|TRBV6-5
CASSYSISGGRYEQYF
TGTGCCAGCAGTTACTCGATTTCTGGCGGGAGATACGAGCAGTACTTC
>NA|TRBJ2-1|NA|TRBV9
CASSVAPGWSEQFF
TGTGCCAGCAGCGTAGCTCCGGGATGGAGTGAGCAGTTCTTC
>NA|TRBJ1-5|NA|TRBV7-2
CASSLGSYSNQPQHF
TGTGCCAGCAGCTTAGGGAGTTATAGCAATCAGCCCCAGCATTTT